These T cell receptor beta chains were read from a single sample in a study of T cell repertoires in cytomegalovirus infection. TCRdb reanalysed the reads using MiXCR and keeps one entry per CDR3 protein. The sample has around 340,000 distinct CDR3 sequences, just under 30% seen once. No cognate antigen is known for these TCRs. Sequencing used cultured PBMCs, obtained from culture after CMV antigen stimulation. The receptors stem from a human donor in good health (CMV status not recorded). Some clones in this sample may be carry-over from other donors' samples. Each CDR3 is given with its conserved first and last residue. D genes are given only for firm matches. Clone size is shown for a subset of rows, as once, few, many or a class of expanded clone.

V: TRBV6-5; J: TRBJ1-5; length: 15; D: NA; size: NA; CDR3: CASSYSPRGNQPQHF; DNA: TGTGCCAGCAGTTATAGCCCCCGGGGCAATCAGCCCCAGCATTTT
V: TRBV20-1; J: TRBJ1-5; length: 16; D: TRBD1; size: NA; CDR3: CSARWPGTERDQPQHF; DNA: TGCAGTGCTAGATGGCCGGGGACAGAGAGGGATCAGCCCCAGCATTTT
V: TRBV11-2; J: TRBJ2-3; length: 16; D: NA; size: many; CDR3: CASSLGFRGRTDTQYF; DNA: TGTGCCAGCAGCTTAGGGTTTAGAGGGCGCACAGATACGCAGTATTTT
V: TRBV9; J: TRBJ1-1; length: 13; D: NA; size: NA; CDR3: CASSVAWSTEAFF; DNA: TGTGCCAGCAGCGTAGCCTGGAGCACTGAAGCTTTCTTT
V: TRBV6-5; J: TRBJ1-5; length: 15; D: NA; size: many; CDR3: CASSYSPGGNQPQHF; DNA: TGTGCCAGCAGTTACTCGCCAGGTGGGAATCAGCCCCAGCATTTT
V: TRBV5-1; J: TRBJ1-5; length: 17; D: NA; size: few; CDR3: CASSPMGYGGLGQPQHF; DNA: TGCGCCAGCAGCCCAATGGGTTATGGGGGACTCGGACAGCCCCAGCATTTT
V: TRBV10-2; J: TRBJ1-1; length: 11; D: NA; size: NA; CDR3: CASSGGVGAFF; DNA: TGCGCCAGCAGTGGTGGAGTGGGGGCTTTCTTT
V: TRBV11-2; J: TRBJ1-6; length: 15; D: TRBD1; size: few; CDR3: CASSLPGQGWSPLHF; DNA: TGTGCCAGCAGCCTTCCGGGACAGGGGTGGTCACCCCTCCACTTT
V: TRBV6-2/TRBV6-3; J: TRBJ1-2; length: 15; D: NA; size: few; CDR3: CASSETGPGNYGYTF; DNA: TGTGCCAGCAGTGAGACAGGACCCGGCAACTATGGCTACACCTTC
V: TRBV12-3/TRBV12-4; J: TRBJ1-5; length: 15; D: TRBD1; size: many; CDR3: CASSWTGGGNQPQHF; DNA: TGTGCCAGCAGCTGGACAGGGGGCGGTAATCAGCCCCAGCATTTT
V: TRBV7-3; J: TRBJ2-1; length: 13; D: NA; size: NA; CDR3: CASSPPTGDEQFF; DNA: TGTGCCAGCAGCCCACCCACTGGCGATGAGCAGTTCTTC
V: TRBV13; J: TRBJ1-1; length: 12; D: NA; size: NA; CDR3: CASSLAGGEAFF; DNA: TGTGCCAGCAGCTTAGCCGGGGGTGAAGCTTTCTTT
V: TRBV7-9; J: TRBJ2-1; length: 17; D: NA; size: few; CDR3: CASSFSLLSGSYNEQFF; DNA: TGTGCCAGCAGCTTTTCTCTCCTGTCCGGATCCTACAATGAGCAGTTCTTC
V: TRBV6-2/TRBV6-3; J: TRBJ2-5; length: 16; D: NA; size: NA; CDR3: CASSYGRSALQETQYF; DNA: TGTGCCAGCAGTTACGGGAGGAGCGCCCTCCAAGAGACCCAGTACTTC
V: TRBV19; J: TRBJ2-2; length: 14; D: TRBD1; size: NA; CDR3: CASKEQGAAGELFF; DNA: TGTGCCAGTAAGGAACAGGGGGCTGCCGGGGAGCTGTTTTTT
V: TRBV6-8; J: TRBJ2-1; length: 11; D: NA; size: NA; CDR3: CASGERSEQFF; DNA: TGTGCCAGCGGGGAGAGGAGTGAGCAGTTCTTC
V: TRBV27; J: TRBJ2-7; length: 13; D: NA; size: few; CDR3: CASSRGPRYEQYF; DNA: TGTGCCAGCAGTCGAGGACCGAGGTACGAGCAGTACTTC